The present T cell receptor beta chain was sequenced within a study of cytomegalovirus exposure and HLA in healthy donors. Findings and caveats of the study: Rarity characterized most TCR sequences, yet some public TCRs appeared in many donors. Most subjects' HLA-A and HLA-B alleles were reportedly predicted from TCR beta sequences. Presence/absence analyses assumed roughly uniform sequencing depth across donors, which may not hold.

Every donor was a healthy person donating bone marrow. Germline CDR1 is LGHNA and CDR2 is YNFKEQ. The CDR3 is 15 residues long. In the PCR, 60 Vbeta and 13 Jbeta primers were used. TCRdb's copy holds only in-frame clones and misses some; the assay was immunoSEQ multiplex PCR. The top ten clones hold approximately 1% of a sample with about 120,000 clones, about 80% of them seen once. On this clone: What it binds is not known.

The TCR sequence derives from a human donor in good health. The sequenced material came from PBMCs. This rearrangement joins TRBV4-2 to TRBJ2-5; perhaps TRBD2 as D (5 bases). TRBJ2-7 explains the end of the DNA better; the J call may be wrong. CDR3 protein: CASSQDPGNDYEQYF. Written as DNA, the CDR3 is TGTGCCAGCAGCCAAGATCCGGGAAACGACTACGAGCAGTACTTC.